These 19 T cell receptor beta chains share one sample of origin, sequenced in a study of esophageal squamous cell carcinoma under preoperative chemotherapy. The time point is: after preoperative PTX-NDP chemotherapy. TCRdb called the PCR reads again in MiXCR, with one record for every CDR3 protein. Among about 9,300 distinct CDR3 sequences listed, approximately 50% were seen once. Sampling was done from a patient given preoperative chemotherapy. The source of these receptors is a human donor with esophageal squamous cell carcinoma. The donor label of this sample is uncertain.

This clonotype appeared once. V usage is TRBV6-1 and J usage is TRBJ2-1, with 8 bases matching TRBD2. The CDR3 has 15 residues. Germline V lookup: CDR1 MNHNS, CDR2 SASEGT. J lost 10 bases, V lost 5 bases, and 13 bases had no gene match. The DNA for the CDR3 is TGTGCCAGCAGTCAAAGCGGGAGCTCCTACGGGGAGCAGTTCTTC. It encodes CASSQSGSSYGEQFF.

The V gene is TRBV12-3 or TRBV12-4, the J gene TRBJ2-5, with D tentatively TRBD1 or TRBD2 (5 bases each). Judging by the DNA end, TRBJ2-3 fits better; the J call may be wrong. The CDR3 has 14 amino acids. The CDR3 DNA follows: TGTGCGGGCAGTGGGGGTCCTGACCAAGAGACGCAGTATTTT. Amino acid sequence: CAGSGGPDQETQYF.

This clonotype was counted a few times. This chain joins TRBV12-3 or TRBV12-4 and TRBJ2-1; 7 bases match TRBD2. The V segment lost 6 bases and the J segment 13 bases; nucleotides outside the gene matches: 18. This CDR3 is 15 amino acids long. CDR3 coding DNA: TGTGCCAGCAGCGACTCACTAGCGACCCAAGAGACCCAGTTCTTC. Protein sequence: CASSDSLATQETQFF.

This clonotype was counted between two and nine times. The CDR3 nucleotides read TGTGCCAGCAGTGGGGACGGGCCAGAGCAGTTCTTC. It yields the protein CASSGDGPEQFF. The V gene is TRBV6-1, the J gene TRBJ2-1; D tentatively reads TRBD1 or TRBD2 (5 bases each). V was trimmed by 4 bases and J by 10 bases, leaving 11 bases between them. The CDR3 totals 12 residues. Per the germline V gene, CDR1 is MNHNS and CDR2 is SASEGT.

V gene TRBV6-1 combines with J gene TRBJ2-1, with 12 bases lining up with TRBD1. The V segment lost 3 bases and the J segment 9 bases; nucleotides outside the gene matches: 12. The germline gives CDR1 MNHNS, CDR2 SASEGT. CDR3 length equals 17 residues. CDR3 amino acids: CASSDTVGDRGLGEQFF. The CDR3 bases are TGTGCCAGCAGTGATACGGTAGGGGACAGGGGGCTAGGTGAGCAGTTCTTC.

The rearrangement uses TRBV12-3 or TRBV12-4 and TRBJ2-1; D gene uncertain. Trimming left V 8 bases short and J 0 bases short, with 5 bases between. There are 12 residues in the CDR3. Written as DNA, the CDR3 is TGTGCCAGCCGAGACTCCTACAATGAGCAGTTCTTC. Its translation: CASRDSYNEQFF.

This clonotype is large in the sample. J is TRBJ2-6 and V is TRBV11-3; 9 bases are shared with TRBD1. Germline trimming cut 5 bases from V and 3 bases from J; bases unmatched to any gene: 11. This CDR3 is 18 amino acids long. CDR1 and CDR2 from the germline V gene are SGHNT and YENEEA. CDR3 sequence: CASSPRDREAIGANVLTF. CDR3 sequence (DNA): TGTGCCAGCAGCCCCAGGGACAGGGAAGCGATTGGGGCCAACGTCCTGACTTTC.

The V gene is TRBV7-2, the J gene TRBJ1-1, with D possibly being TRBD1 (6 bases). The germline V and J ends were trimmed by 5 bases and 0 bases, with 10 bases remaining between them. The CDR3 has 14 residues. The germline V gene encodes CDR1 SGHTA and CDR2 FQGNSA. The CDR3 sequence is CASSRGQMNTEAFF. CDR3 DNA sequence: TGTGCCAGCAGCCGCGGACAGATGAACACTGAAGCTTTCTTT.

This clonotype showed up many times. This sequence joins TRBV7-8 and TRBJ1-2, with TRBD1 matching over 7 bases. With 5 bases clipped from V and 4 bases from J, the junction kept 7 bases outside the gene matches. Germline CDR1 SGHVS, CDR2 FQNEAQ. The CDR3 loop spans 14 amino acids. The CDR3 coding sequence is TGTGCCAGCAGCGCTCGACAGGGCGGCTATGGCTACACCTTC. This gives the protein CASSARQGGYGYTF. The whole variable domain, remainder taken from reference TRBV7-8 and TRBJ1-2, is GAGVSQSPRYKVAKRGQDVALRCDPISGHVSLFWYQQALGQGPEFLTYFQNEAQLDKSGLPSDRFFAERPEGSVSTLKIQRTQQEDSAVYLCASSARQGGYGYTFGSGTRLTVV.

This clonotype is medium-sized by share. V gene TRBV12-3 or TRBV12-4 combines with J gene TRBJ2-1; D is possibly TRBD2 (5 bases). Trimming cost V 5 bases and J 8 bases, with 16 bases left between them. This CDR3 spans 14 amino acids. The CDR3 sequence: CASSDAGLSYEQFF. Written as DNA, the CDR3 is TGTGCCAGCAGTGACGCGGGCCTTAGTTATGAGCAGTTCTTC.

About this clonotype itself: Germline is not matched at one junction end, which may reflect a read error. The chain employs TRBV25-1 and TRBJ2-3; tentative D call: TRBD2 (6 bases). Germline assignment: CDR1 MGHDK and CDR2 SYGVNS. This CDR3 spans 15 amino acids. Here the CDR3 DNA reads TGTGCCACGCAGCGCCGGGAGAGGGCGTCAAATACTCAGTATTTT. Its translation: CATQRRERASNTQYF.

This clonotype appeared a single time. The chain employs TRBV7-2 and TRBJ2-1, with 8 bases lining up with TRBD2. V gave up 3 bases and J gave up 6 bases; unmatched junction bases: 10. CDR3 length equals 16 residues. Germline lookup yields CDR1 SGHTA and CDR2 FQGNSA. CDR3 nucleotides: TGTGCCAGCAGCTTTACCGGGACTAGAAGCTCCAATGAGCAGTTCTTC. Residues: CASSFTGTRSSNEQFF. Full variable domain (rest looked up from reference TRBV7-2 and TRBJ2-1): GAGVSQSPSNKVTEKGKDVELRCDPISGHTALYWYRQSLGQGLEFLIYFQGNSAPDKSGLPSDRFSAERTGGSVSTLTIQRTQQEDSAVYLCASSFTGTRSSNEQFFGPGTRLTVL.

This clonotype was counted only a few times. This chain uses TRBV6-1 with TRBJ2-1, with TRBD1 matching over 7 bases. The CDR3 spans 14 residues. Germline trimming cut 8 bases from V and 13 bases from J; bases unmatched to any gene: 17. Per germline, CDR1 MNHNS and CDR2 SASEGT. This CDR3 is CASGQGQALETQFF. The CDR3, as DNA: TGTGCCAGCGGGCAAGGACAGGCGTTAGAGACCCAGTTCTTC.

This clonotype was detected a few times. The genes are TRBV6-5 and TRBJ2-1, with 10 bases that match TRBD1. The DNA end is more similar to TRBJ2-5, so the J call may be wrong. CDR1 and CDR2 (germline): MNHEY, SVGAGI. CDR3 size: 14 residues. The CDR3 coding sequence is TGTGCCAGCAGTTACTCCGGACAGGGGGGGACCCAGTACTTC. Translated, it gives CASSYSGQGGTQYF.

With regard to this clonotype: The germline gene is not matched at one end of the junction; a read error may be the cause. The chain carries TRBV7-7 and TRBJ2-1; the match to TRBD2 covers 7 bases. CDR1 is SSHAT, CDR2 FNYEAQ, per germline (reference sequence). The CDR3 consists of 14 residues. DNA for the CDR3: TGTGCTAGCAGCTTAGAGCGTGGGAGCGGGACCCAGTTCTTC. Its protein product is CASSLERGSGTQFF. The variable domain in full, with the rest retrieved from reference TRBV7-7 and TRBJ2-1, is GAGVSQSPRYKVTKRGQDVTLRCDPISSHATLYWYQQALGQGPEFLTYFNYEAQPDKSGLPSDRFSAERPEGSISTLTIQRTEQRDSAMYRCASSLERGSGTQFFGPGTRLTVL.

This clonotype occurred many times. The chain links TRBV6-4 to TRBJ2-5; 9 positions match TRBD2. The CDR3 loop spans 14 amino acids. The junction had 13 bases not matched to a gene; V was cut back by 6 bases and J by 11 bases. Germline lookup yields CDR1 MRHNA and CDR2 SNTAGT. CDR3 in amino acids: CASSAGGENNEQYF. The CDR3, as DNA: TGTGCCAGCAGCGCGGGAGGGGAAAACAATGAGCAGTACTTC.

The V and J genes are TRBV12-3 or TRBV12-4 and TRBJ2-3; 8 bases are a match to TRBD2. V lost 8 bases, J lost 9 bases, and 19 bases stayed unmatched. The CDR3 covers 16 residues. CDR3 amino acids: CASAGGGLAGQETQYF. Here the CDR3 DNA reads TGTGCCAGCGCGGGGGGAGGGCTCGCGGGCCAAGAGACGCAGTATTTT.

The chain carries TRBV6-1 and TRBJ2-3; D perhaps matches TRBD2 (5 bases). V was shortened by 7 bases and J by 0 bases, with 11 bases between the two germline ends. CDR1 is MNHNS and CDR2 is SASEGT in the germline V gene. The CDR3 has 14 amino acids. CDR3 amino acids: CASNLGVSTDTQYF. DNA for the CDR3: TGTGCCAGCAATCTGGGAGTGAGCACAGATACGCAGTATTTT.

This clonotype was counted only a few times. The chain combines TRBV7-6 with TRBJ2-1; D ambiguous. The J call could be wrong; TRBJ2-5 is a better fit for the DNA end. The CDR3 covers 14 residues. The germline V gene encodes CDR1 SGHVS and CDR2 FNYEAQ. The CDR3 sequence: CASSLAQKDGSQYF. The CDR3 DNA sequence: TGTGCCAGCAGCTTAGCACAGAAGGATGGTTCCCAGTACTTC.